This is a list of T cell receptor beta chains from one sample in a study of blood T cell repertoires in COVID-19. Profiled with immunoSEQ multiplex PCR; TCRdb holds only in-frame clones, not every one. Altogether roughly 200,000 clones are present, over 80% being singletons, with the ten largest covering around 6.7%. Sequenced sample: peripheral blood. These receptors originate from a woman between 35 and 50 years old with COVID-19, enrolled during active disease. CDR3s include the opening cysteine and the closing phenylalanine or tryptophan. The order of the fields is clone size, V gene, D gene, J gene, CDR3 protein, CDR3 DNA. The D gene is left open where the match is weak. The size field is filled for only some rows; it gives once, few, many or a size class.

once	TRBV21-1	-	TRBJ2-7	CASRRQISLPGGCYEQYF	TGTGCCAGCAGACGACAGATTTCTCTGCCGGGTGGATGCTACGAGCAGTACTTC
-	TRBV12-3/TRBV12-4	-	TRBJ1-1	CASSLEGTEAFF	TGTGCCAGCAGTTTAGAGGGGACTGAAGCTTTCTTT
few	TRBV28	-	TRBJ2-3	CASRATGAGDTQYF	TGTGCCAGCAGGGCGACAGGCGCGGGAGATACGCAGTATTTT
-	TRBV9	-	TRBJ2-1	CASSVFVSVDEQFF	TGTGCCAGCAGCGTTTTCGTTTCGGTCGATGAGCAGTTCTTC
-	TRBV7-3	TRBD2	TRBJ2-3	CASSLTSGRTDTQYF	TGTGCCAGCAGCTTGACTAGCGGGAGAACAGATACGCAGTATTTT
-	TRBV29-1	-	TRBJ2-4	CSVVGVAGGPENIQYF	TGCAGCGTTGTAGGGGTAGCAGGAGGGCCCGAAAACATTCAGTACTTC
-	TRBV2	TRBD2	TRBJ2-7	CASSEGSGVTYEQYF	TGTGCCAGCAGTGAAGGGAGCGGGGTTACCTACGAGCAGTACTTC
-	TRBV6-1	-	TRBJ1-6	CASSEALGGGNSPLHF	TGTGCCAGCAGTGAAGCTTTAGGCGGCGGGAATTCACCCCTCCACTTT
-	TRBV10-1	TRBD1	TRBJ1-2	CASSEGGQGRGYTF	TGCGCCAGCAGTGAAGGGGGACAGGGTCGCGGCTACACCTTC
-	TRBV7-8	-	TRBJ2-7	CASSWESSYEQYF	TGTGCCAGCAGCTGGGAGAGCTCCTACGAGCAGTACTTC
many	TRBV3-1/TRBV3-2	-	TRBJ2-7	CASSQHPGYSYEQYF	TGTGCCAGCAGCCAGCACCCAGGGTATTCCTACGAGCAGTACTTC
-	TRBV9	TRBD1	TRBJ1-1	CASSVAFGTGSSEAFF	TGTGCCAGCAGCGTAGCTTTTGGGACAGGGAGTTCTGAAGCTTTCTTT
-	TRBV4-2	-	TRBJ2-1	CASSQDLGGGTYNEQFF	TGTGCCAGCAGCCAAGATCTGGGAGGGGGGACCTACAATGAGCAGTTCTTC
-	TRBV14	TRBD1	TRBJ1-6	CASSLRQGRDSPLHF	TGTGCCAGCAGCCTTAGACAGGGGAGGGATTCACCCCTCCACTTT
-	TRBV18	-	TRBJ2-1	CASSTSSYNEQFF	TGTGCCAGTTCGACAAGCTCCTACAATGAGCAGTTCTTC
few	TRBV10-1	-	TRBJ2-7	CASSQNRDTAYEQYF	TGCGCCAGCAGTCAAAACCGGGACACAGCCTACGAGCAGTACTTC
-	TRBV9	TRBD2	TRBJ2-2	CASSVTLGGSGRTNTGELFF	TGTGCCAGCAGCGTAACCCTTGGTGGTAGCGGGAGGACGAACACCGGGGAGCTGTTTTTT
-	TRBV6-4	-	TRBJ2-1	CASSESSWHEQFF	TGTGCCAGCAGTGAATCCAGTTGGCATGAGCAGTTCTTC
-	TRBV27	-	TRBJ1-6	CASSYYRDQAISSPLHF	TGTGCCAGCAGTTACTACCGGGATCAAGCGATCAGTTCACCCCTCCACTTT
-	TRBV5-1	-	TRBJ1-3	CASSLVPGTDTIYF	TGCGCCAGCAGCTTGGTCCCGGGAACGGACACCATATATTTT
-	TRBV7-3	TRBD2	TRBJ2-5	CASSRPMGLAGGETQYF	TGTGCCAGCAGCCGACCTATGGGACTAGCGGGAGGAGAGACCCAGTACTTC
-	TRBV18	-	TRBJ2-2	CASSPTFGSVAGELFF	TGTGCCAGCTCACCCACGTTCGGGAGTGTGGCCGGGGAGCTGTTTTTT
-	TRBV27	TRBD1	TRBJ1-2	CASSSLVGVTGGGYTF	TGTGCCAGCAGTAGTTTGGTGGGGGTCACAGGGGGCGGCTACACCTTC
once	TRBV6-6	-	TRBJ1-2	CASSWTEVGAQGYTF	TGTGCCAGCAGTTGGACCGAGGTGGGGGCGCAAGGCTACACCTTC
-	TRBV2	-	TRBJ1-3	CASSASGHISGNTIYF	TGTGCCAGCAGTGCTTCGGGTCACATCTCTGGAAACACCATATATTTT
-	TRBV28	-	TRBJ1-6	CASRSDPGNSPLHF	TGTGCCAGCAGGTCAGACCCGGGGAATTCACCCCTCCACTTT
-	TRBV12-3/TRBV12-4	-	TRBJ2-1	CASTLTGLQQFF	TGTGCCAGCACCCTTACAGGGCTTCAGCAGTTCTTC
-	TRBV12-3/TRBV12-4	-	TRBJ1-3	CASSLVGNTIYF	TGTGCCAGCAGTTTAGTAGGAAACACCATATATTTT
-	TRBV2	-	TRBJ2-4	CASSEPTSVLAKNIQYF	TGTGCCAGCAGTGAACCGACGAGCGTCCTAGCCAAAAACATTCAGTACTTC
many	TRBV7-9	-	TRBJ1-6	CASSRGQFNSPLHF	TGTGCCAGCAGCCGCGGACAGTTCAATTCACCCCTCCACTTT
-	TRBV12-5	-	TRBJ1-1	CASSHTKNTEAFF	TGTGCTAGTAGCCATACTAAGAACACTGAAGCTTTCTTT
-	TRBV3-1/TRBV3-2	TRBD1	TRBJ1-6	CASSPPGGRGGSPLHF	TGTGCCAGCAGCCCTCCAGGGGGCCGTGGCGGATCACCCCTCCACTTT